A selection of T cell receptor beta chains follows, all from one sample in a study of T cells in Graves' hyperthyroidism and ophthalmopathy. MiXCR, run by TCRdb on the multiplex PCR reads, gives a single entry per CDR3 protein. The repertoire has 50,000 to 60,000 distinct CDR3 sequences, about 50% of them found once; the top ten carry 9.5% to 15%. The specimen was blood. Every receptor here comes from a woman aged 30 to 39 with Graves' ophthalmopathy. The CDR3 runs from the conserved cysteine through the conserved F or W. D genes are given only for firm matches. The size field is filled for only some rows; it gives once, few, many or a size class.

CDR3 DNA	CDR3 protein	D gene	clone size	V gene	CDR3 length	J gene
TGCAGCTCGGGGCCGGGAGAGACCCAGTACTTC	CSSGPGETQYF	-	-	TRBV20-1	11	TRBJ2-5
TGTGCCAGCAGCTTAGACAGGGGGGCCTATAATTCACCCCTCCACTTT	CASSLDRGAYNSPLHF	TRBD1	-	TRBV11-2	16	TRBJ1-6
TGTGCCAGCATAAGGACAGGGGGCACGGCTGAAGCTTTCTTT	CASIRTGGTAEAFF	TRBD1	-	TRBV2	14	TRBJ1-1
TGCAGTGTTCCGGGACTAGCGGGAGGGTTCCCCAACTACGAGCAGTACTTC	CSVPGLAGGFPNYEQYF	TRBD2	medium-sized	TRBV20-1	17	TRBJ2-7
TGTGCCAGCAGTTACTTTTTTGGGGGAGGGAGTTCCTACGAGCAGTACTTC	CASSYFFGGGSSYEQYF	TRBD2	-	TRBV6-2/TRBV6-3	17	TRBJ2-7
TGTGCCAGCAGTTCAGCCGGGACTAGCCGCAATGAGCAGTTCTTC	CASSSAGTSRNEQFF	TRBD2	many	TRBV28	15	TRBJ2-1
TGTGCCAGCAGCTTATCGGCAACCGGGGAGCTGTTTTTT	CASSLSATGELFF	-	-	TRBV7-9	13	TRBJ2-2
TGCGCCAGCGGTAGCGGGAGATCACGGGAGCTGTTTTTT	CASGSGRSRELFF	TRBD2	many	TRBV10-2	13	TRBJ2-2
TGTGCCAGCTCACCACCGTCACGGTCCACAGATACGCAGTATTTT	CASSPPSRSTDTQYF	-	-	TRBV18	15	TRBJ2-3
TGTGCCAGCAGCCAGGGAAGCTACAAGGGCTACACCTTC	CASSQGSYKGYTF	-	-	TRBV4-2	13	TRBJ1-2